The following is a T cell receptor beta chain sequence with its context. This entry is derived from a study of glioma-infiltrating T cells. Trimming shortened V by 0 bases and J by 7 bases, and 12 bases separated the two germline ends. This CDR3 is built from 13 residues. The V gene's germline CDR1 is GTSNPN and CDR2 SVGIG (reference sequence). Amplification of TCR alpha and beta CDR3 regions from RNA used iRepertoire nested multiplex PCR. In TCRdb, the multiplex PCR reads were re-called with MiXCR into one record per CDR3 protein. The sample has 150,000 to 200,000 distinct CDR3 sequences; more than 35% are singletons.

Sample: glioma tissue, nonneoplastic brain tissue, or PBMCs (not recorded which). The rearrangement links TRBV30 to TRBJ2-5; the D is unclear. The clonotype was recovered from a human donor with low-grade glioma or glioblastoma, undergoing nonglioma brain surgery, or in good health (not recorded which). The CDR3 is CAWSVGLSGTQYF. The DNA of the CDR3 is TGTGCCTGGAGTGTTGGGCTGTCGGGGACCCAGTACTTC.